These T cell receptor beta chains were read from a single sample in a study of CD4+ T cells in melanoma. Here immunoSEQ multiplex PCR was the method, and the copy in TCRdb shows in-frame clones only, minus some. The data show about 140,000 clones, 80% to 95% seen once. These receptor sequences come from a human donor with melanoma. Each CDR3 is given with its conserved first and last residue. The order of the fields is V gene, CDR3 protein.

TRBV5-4,CASSLSSGTEAFF
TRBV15,CATSRGTTNQPQHF
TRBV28,CASRSRGAGNNSPLHF
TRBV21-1,CASSKAFRGRANYGYTF
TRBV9,CASSESTYNEQFF
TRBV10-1,CASSAGQGYTEAFF
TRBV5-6,CASSSLRGFGYTF
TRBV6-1,CASSVGGTGGHNEQFF
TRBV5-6,CASSFGQLAKNIQYF
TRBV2,CASSEQGLGSNQPQHF
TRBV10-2,CASRARVNEQFF
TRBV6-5,CASTPTGTDKSPLHF
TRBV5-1,CASRPRPAGEETQYF
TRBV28,CASSLSPGANVLTF
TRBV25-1,CASTIRENEQFF
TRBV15,CATSRDDRGRYQPQHF
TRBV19,CASSRLQPSTDTQYF
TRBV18,CASSRAGTLYEQYF
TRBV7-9,CASSEGQLNEQYF
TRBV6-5,CASRGRNQPQHF
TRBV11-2,CASSFQRTGGETQYF
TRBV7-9,CASSPPPRQGKRNTYEQYF
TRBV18,CASSRHRGKETQYF
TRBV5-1,CASSPDRVAYNEQFF
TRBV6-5,CASRRGTAGDEKLFF
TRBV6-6,CASSFAAEYTGELFF
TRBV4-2,CASSGTNEQYF
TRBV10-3,CAIRSGQGGNEQFF
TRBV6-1,CASSEVGGSGSPLHF
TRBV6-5,CASSYQPGSSTDTQYF
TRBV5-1,CASSLPNNEQFF
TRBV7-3,CASSTGNTEAFF
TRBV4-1,CASSQVGGLNNQPQHF
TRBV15,CATSRGFTDTQYF
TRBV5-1,CASSYDSQETQYF
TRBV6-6,CASGGANEQYF
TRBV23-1,CASSQSPGPTLYEQYF
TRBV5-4,CASSLATLAGVPSEQFF
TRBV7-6,CATSVGGAFSTEAFF
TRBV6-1,CASSEEQVLKNIQYF
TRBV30,CAWGTAPYQPQHF
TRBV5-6,CASIPATPFRSGKSYEQYF
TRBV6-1,CASSEDLNTEAFF
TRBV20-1,CSADDRKAKYF
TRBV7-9,CASSPDPAGGAQYF
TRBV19,CASSRQARPGSNQPQHF
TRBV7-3,CASSLMGGTYTGELFF
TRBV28,CASSVIPRAETQYF
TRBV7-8,CASSLARQRNSYEQYF
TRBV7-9,CASSLVWSEQYF
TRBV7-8,CASSRRPGVSNQPQHF
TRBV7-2,CASSSIAGGRGEQFF
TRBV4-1,CASSQDSSGQFGDEQFF
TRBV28,CASSRQGKAYNEQFF
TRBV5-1,CASSDRDTYNSPLHF
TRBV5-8,CASSLIGTASNYGYTF
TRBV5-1,CASSLARGVQEIQYF